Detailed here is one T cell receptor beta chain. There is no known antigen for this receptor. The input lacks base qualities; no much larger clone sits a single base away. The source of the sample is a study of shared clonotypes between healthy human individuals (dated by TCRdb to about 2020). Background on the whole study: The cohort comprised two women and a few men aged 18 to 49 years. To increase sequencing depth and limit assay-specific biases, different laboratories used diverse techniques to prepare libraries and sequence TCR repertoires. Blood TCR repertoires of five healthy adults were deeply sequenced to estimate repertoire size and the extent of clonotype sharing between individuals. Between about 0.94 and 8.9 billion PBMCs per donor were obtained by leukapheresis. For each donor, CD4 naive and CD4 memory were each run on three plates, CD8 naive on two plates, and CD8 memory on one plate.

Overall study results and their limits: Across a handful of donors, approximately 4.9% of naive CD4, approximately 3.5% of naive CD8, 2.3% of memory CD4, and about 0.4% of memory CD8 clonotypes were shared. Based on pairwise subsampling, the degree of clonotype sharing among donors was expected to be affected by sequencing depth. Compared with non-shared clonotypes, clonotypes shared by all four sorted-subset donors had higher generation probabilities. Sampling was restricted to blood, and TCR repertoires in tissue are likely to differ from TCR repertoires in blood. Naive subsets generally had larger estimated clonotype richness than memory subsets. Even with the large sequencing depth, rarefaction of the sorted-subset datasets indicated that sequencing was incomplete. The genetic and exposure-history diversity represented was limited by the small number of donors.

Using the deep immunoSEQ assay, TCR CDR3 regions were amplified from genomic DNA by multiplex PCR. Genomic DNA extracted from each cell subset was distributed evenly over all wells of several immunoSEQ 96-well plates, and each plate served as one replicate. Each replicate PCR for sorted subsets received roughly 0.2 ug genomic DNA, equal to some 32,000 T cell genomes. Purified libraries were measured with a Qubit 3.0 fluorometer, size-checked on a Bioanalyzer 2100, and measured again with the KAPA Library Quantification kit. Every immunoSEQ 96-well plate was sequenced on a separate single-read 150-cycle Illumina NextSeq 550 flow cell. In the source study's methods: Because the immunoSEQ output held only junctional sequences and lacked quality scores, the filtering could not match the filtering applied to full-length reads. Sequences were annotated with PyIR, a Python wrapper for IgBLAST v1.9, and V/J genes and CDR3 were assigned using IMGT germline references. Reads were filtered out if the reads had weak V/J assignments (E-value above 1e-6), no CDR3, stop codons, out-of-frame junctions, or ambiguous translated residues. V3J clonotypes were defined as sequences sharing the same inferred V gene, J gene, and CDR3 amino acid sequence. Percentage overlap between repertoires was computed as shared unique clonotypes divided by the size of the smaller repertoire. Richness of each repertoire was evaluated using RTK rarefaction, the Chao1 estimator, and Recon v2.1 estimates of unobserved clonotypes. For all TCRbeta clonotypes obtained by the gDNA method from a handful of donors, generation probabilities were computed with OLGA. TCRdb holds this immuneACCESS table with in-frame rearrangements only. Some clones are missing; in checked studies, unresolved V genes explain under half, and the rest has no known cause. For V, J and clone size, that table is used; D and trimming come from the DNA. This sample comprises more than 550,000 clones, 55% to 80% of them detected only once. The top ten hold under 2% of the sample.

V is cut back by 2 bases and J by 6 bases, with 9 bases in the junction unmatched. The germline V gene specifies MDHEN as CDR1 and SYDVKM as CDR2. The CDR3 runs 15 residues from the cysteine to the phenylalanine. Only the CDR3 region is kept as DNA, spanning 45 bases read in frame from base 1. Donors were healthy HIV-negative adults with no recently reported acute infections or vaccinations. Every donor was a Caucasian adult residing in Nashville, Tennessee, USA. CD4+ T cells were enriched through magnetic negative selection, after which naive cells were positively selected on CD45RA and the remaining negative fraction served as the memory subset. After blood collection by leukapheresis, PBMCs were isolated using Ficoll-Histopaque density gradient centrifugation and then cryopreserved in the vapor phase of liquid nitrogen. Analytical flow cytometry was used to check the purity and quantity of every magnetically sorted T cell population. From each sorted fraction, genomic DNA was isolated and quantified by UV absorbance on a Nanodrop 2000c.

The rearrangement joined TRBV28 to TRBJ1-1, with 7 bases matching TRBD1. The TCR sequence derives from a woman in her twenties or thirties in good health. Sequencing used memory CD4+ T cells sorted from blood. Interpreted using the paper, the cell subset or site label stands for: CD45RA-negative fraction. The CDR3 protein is CASSLLRTGGSEAFF. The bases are TGTGCCAGCAGTTTACTACGGACAGGCGGGTCTGAAGCTTTCTTT.